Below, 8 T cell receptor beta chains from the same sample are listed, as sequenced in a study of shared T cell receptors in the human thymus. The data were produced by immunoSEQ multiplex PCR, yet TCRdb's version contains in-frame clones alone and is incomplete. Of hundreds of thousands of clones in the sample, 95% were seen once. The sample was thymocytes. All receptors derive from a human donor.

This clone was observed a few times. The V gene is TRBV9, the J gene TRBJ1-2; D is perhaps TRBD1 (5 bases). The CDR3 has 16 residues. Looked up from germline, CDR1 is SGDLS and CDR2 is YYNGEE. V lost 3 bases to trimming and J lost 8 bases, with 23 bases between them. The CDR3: CASSARDGPILRGYTF. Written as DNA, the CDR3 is TGTGCCAGCAGCGCCCGGGACGGCCCCATCCTGCGGGGCTACACCTTC.

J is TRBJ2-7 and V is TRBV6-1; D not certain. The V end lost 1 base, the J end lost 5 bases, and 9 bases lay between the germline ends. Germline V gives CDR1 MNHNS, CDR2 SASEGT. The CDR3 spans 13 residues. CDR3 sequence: CASSEVLYNEQYF. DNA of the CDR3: TGTGCCAGCAGTGAAGTGCTGTACAACGAGCAGTACTTC.

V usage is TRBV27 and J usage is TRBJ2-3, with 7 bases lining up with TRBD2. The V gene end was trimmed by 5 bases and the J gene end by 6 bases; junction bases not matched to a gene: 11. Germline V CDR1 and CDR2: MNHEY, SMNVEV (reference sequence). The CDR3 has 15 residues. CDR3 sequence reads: CASSASGTKGDTQYF. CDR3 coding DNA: TGTGCCAGCAGTGCCTCCGGGACTAAGGGGGATACGCAGTATTTT.

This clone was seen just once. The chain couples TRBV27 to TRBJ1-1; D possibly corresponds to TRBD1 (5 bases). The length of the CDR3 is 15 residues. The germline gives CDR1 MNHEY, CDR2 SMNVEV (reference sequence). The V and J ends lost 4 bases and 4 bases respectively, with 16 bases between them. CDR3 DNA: TGTGCCAGCAGTTCCTATCGGGGGGAAGGCACTGAAGCTTTCTTT. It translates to CASSSYRGEGTEAFF.

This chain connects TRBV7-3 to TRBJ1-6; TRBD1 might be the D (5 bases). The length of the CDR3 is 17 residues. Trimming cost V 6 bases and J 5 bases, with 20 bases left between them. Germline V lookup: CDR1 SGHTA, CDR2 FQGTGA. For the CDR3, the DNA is TGTGCCAGCAGTCAGAGGGCAGGGTCCGGGGATAATTCACCCCTCCACTTT. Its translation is CASSQRAGSGDNSPLHF.

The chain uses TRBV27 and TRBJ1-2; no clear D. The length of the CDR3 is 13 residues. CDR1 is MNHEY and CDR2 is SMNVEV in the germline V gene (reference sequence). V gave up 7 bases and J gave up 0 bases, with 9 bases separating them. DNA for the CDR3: TGTGCCAGCATGAAAGGTCCTAACTATGGCTACACCTTC. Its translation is CASMKGPNYGYTF.

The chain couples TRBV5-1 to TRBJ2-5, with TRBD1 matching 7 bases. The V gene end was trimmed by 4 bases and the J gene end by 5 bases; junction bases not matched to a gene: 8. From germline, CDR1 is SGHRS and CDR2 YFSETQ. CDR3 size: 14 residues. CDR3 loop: CASSPGQIRETQYF. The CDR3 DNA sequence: TGCGCCAGCAGCCCGGGACAGATTAGGGAGACCCAGTACTTC.

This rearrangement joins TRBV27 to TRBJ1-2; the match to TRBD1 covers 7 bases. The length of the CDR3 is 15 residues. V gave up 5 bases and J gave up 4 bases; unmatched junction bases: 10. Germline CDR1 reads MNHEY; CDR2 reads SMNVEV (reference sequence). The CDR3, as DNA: TGTGCCAGCAGTCCCCGGGCAGGGGGAGCCTATGGCTACACCTTC. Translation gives CASSPRAGGAYGYTF.